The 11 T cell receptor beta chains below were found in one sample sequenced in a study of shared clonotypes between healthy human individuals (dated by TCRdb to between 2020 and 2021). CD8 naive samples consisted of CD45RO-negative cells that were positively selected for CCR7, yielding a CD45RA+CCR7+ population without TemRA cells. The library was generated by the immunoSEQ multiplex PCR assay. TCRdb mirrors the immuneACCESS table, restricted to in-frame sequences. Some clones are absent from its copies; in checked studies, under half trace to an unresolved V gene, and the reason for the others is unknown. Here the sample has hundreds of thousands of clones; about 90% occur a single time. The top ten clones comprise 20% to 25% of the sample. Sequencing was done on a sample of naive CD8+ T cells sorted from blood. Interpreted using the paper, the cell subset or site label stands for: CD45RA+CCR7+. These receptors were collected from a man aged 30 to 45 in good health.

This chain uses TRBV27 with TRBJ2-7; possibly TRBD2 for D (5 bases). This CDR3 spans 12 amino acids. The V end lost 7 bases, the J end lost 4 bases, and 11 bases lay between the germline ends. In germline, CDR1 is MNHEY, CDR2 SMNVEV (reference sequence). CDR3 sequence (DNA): TGTGCCAGCAAGGGAGCCGATTACGAGCAGTACTTC. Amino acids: CASKGADYEQYF.

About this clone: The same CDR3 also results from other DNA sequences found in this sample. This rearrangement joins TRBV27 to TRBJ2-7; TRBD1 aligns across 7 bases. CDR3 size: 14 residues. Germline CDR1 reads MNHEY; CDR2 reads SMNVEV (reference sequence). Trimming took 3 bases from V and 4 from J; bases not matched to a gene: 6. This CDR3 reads CASSFRGQVYEQYF. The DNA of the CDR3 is TGTGCCAGCAGTTTTCGCGGACAGGTTTACGAGCAGTACTTC.

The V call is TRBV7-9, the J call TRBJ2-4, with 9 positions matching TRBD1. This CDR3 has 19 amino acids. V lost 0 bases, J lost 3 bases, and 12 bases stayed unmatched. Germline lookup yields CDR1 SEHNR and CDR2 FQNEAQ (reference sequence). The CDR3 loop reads CASSLAKQGAHIVKNIQYF. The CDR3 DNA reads TGTGCCAGCAGCTTAGCCAAACAGGGGGCGCATATTGTCAAAAACATTCAGTACTTC.

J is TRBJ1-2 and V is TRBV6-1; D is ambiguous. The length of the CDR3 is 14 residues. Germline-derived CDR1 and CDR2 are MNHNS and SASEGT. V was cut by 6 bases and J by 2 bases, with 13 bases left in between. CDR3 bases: TGTGCCAGCAGGAGTGGGCAGAGCAACTATGGCTACACCTTC. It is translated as CASRSGQSNYGYTF.

CDR3 nucleotide sequence: TGTGCCAGCAGCTTCTACGAAATCTCTGGAAACACCATATATTTT. Translating it yields CASSFYEISGNTIYF. The chain carries TRBV5-5 and TRBJ1-3; D is uncertain. Germline V gives CDR1 SGHKS, CDR2 YYEKEE (reference sequence). Trimming took off 2 bases at V and 0 bases at J, with 9 bases between the two ends. This CDR3 contains 15 residues.

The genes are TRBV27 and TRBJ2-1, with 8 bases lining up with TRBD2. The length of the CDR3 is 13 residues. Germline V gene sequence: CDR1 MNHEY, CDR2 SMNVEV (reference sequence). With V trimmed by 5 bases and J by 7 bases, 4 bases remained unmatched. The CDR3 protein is CASSTGLVNEQFF. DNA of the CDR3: TGTGCCAGCAGTACGGGACTAGTAAATGAGCAGTTCTTC.

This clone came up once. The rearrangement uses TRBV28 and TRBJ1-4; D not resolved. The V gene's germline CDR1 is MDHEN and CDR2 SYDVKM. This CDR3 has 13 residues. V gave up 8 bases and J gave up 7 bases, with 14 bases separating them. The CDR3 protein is CASRGRNSEKLFF. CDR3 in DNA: TGTGCCAGCCGAGGCAGGAACTCTGAAAAACTGTTTTTT.

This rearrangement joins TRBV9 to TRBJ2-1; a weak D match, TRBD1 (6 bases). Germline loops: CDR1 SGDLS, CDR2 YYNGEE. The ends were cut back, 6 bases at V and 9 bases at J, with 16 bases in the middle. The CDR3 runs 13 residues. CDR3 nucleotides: TGTGCCAGCACCGAACCTAACAGGGCTGAGCAGTTCTTC. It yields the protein CASTEPNRAEQFF.

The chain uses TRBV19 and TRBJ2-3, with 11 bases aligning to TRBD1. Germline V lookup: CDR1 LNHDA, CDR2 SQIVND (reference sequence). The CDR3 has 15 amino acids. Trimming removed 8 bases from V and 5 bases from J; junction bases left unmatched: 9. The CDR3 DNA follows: TGTGCCAGTCAGTTGGGACAGGGGGTGGTAGATACGCAGTATTTT. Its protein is CASQLGQGVVDTQYF.

The CDR3 DNA is TGTGCCAGTAGTATAGAAAATCAGCCCCAGCATTTT. Translation gives CASSIENQPQHF. The V gene is TRBV19, the J gene TRBJ1-5; no reliable D call. The germline CDR1 and CDR2 sequences are LNHDA and SQIVND (reference sequence). The CDR3 extends over 12 amino acids. V shed 0 bases and J shed 4 bases, with 1 base lying between them.

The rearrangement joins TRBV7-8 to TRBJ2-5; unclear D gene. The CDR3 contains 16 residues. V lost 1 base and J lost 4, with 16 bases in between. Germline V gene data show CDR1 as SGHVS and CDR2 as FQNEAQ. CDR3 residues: CASSLVFGSGRETQYF. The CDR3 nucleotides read TGTGCCAGCAGCTTAGTTTTTGGTAGTGGACGAGAGACCCAGTACTTC.